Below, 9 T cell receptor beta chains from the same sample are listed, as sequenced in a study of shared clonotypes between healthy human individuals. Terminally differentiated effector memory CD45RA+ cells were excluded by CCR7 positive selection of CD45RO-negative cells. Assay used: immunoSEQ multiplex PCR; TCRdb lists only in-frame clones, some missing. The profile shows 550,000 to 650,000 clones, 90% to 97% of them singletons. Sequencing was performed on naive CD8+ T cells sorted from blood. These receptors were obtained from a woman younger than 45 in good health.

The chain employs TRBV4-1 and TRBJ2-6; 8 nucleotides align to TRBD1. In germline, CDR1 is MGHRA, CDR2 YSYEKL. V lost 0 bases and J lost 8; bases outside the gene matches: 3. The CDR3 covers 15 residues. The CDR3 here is CASSQDGQGSNVLTF. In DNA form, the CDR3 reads TGCGCCAGCAGCCAAGATGGACAGGGATCCAACGTCCTGACTTTC.

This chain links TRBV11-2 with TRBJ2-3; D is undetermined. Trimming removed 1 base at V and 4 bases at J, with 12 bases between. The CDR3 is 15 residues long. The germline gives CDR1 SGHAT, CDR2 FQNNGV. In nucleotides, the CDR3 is TGTGCCAGCAGCTTAGGGGTCACCCGATCAGATACGCAGTATTTT. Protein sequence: CASSLGVTRSDTQYF.

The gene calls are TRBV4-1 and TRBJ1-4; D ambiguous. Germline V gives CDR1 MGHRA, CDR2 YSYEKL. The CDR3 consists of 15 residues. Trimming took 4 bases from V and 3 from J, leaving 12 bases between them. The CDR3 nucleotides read TGCGCCAGCAGCCCTCGCTGGACGTCTAATGAAAAACTGTTTTTT. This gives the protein CASSPRWTSNEKLFF.

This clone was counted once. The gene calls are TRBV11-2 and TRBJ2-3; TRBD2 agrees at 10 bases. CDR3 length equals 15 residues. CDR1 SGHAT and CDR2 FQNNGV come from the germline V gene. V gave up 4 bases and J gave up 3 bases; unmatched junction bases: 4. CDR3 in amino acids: CASSSLAGATDTQYF. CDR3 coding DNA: TGTGCCAGCAGCTCCCTAGCGGGAGCGACAGATACGCAGTATTTT.

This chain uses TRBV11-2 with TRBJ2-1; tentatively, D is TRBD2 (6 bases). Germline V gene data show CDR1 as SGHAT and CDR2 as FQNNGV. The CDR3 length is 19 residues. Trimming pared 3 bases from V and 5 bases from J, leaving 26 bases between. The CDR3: CASSFSPWRGGPRDNEQFF. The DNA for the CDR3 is TGTGCCAGCAGCTTCTCCCCCTGGCGCGGAGGGCCGAGGGACAATGAGCAGTTCTTC.

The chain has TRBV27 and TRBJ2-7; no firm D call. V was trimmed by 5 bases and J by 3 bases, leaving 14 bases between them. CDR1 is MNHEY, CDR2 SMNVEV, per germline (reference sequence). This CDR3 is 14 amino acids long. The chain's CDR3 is CASSGSRWVYEQYF. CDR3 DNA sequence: TGTGCCAGCAGTGGTAGCAGGTGGGTCTACGAGCAGTACTTC.

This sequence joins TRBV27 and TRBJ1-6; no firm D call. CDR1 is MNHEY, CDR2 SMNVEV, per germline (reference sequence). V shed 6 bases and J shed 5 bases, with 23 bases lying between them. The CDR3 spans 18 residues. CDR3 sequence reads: CASRIGLGAEGHNSPLHF. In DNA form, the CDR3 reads TGTGCCAGCAGGATAGGGTTAGGCGCCGAAGGCCATAATTCACCCCTCCACTTT.

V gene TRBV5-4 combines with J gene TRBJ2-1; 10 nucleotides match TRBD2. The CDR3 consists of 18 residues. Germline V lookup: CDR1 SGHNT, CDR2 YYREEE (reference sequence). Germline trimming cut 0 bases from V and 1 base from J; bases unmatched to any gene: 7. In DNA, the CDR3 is TGTGCCAGCAGCTTGGGACTAGCGGGTCCTCTTTCCTACAATGAGCAGTTCTTC. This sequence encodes CASSLGLAGPLSYNEQFF.

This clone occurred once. Here the CDR3 DNA reads TGTGCCAGCAGCCCCCAGCGGGGAAGCACAGATACGCAGTATTTT. Translating it yields CASSPQRGSTDTQYF. The V call is TRBV27, the J call TRBJ2-3; 7 bases align to TRBD2. In germline, CDR1 is MNHEY, CDR2 SMNVEV (reference sequence). Trimming removed 6 bases from V and 0 bases from J; junction bases left unmatched: 6. The CDR3 consists of 15 residues.